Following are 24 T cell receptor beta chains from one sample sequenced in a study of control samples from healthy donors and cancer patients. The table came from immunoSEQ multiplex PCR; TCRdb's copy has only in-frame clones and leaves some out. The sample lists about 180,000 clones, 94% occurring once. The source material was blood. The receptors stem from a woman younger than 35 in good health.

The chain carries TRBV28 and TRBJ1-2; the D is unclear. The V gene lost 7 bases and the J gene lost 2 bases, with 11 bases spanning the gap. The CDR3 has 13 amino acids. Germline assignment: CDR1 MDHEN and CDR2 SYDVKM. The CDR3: CASKLLLNYGYTF. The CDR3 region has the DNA TGTGCCAGCAAACTGCTTCTGAACTATGGCTACACCTTC.

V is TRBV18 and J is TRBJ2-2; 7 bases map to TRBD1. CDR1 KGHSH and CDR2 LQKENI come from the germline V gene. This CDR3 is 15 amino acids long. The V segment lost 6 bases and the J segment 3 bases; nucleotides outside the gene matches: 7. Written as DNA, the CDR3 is TGTGCCAGCTCCCGTCTTACAGGGGACACCGGGGAGCTGTTTTTT. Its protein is CASSRLTGDTGELFF.

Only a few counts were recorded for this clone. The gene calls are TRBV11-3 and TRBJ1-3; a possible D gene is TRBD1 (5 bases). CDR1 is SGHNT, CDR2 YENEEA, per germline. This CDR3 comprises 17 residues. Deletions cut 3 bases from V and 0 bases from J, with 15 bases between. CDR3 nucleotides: TGTGCCAGCAGCTTCACAGGTTCGGGGTTCTCTGGAAACACCATATATTTT. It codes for CASSFTGSGFSGNTIYF.

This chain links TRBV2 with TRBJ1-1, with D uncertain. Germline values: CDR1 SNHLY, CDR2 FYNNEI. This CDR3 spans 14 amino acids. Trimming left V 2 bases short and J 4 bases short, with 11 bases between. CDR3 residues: CASSERLVVTEAFF. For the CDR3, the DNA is TGTGCCAGCAGTGAAAGATTGGTTGTCACTGAAGCTTTCTTT.

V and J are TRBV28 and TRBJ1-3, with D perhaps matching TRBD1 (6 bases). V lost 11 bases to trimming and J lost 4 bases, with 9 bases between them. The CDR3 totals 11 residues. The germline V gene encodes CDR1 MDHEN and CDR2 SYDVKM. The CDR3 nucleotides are TGTGCCTCCGGGGGCGGAAACACCATATATTTT. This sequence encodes CASGGGNTIYF. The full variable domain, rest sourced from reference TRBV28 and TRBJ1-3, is DVKVTQSSRYLVKRTGEKVFLECVQDMDHENMFWYRQDPGLGLRLIYFSYDVKMKEKGDIPEGYSVSREKKERFSLILESASTNQTSMYLCASGGGNTIYFGEGSWLTVV.

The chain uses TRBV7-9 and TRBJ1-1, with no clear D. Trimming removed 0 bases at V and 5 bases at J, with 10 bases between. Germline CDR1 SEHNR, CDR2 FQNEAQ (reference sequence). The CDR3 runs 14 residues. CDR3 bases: TGTGCCAGCAGCTTAGCAGGGAGGAGTACTGAAGCTTTCTTT. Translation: CASSLAGRSTEAFF.

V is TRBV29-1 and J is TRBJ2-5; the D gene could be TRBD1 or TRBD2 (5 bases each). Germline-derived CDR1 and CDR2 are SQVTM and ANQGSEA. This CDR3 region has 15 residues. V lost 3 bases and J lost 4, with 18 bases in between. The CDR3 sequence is CSVDNWLQGVETQYF. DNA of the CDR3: TGCAGCGTTGATAACTGGTTGCAGGGAGTAGAGACCCAGTACTTC.

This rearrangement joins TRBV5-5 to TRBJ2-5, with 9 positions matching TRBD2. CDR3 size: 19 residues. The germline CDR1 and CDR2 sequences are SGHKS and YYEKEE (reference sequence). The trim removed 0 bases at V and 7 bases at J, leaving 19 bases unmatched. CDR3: CASSLEFSSGSGSFVTQYF. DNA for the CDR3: TGTGCCAGCAGCTTGGAGTTTAGTAGTGGTAGCGGGAGTTTCGTGACCCAGTACTTC.

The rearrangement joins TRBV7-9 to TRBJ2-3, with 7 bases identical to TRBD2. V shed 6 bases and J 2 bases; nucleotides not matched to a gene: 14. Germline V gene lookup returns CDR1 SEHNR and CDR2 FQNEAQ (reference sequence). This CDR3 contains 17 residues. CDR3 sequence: CASSTASASGFTDTQYF. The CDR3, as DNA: TGTGCCAGCAGTACCGCCTCGGCTAGCGGATTCACAGATACGCAGTATTTT.

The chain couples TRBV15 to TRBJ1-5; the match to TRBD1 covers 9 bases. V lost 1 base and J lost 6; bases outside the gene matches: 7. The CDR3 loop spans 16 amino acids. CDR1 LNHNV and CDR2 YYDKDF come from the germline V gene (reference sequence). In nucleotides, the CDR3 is TGTGCCACCAGCAGAGCCGGGACAGGGCTGCGTCAGCCCCAGCATTTT. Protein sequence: CATSRAGTGLRQPQHF.

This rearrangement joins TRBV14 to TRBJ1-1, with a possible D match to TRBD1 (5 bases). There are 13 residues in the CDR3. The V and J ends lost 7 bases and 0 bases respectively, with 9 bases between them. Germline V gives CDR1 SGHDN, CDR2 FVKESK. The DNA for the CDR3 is TGTGCCAGCAAGCAGGGATTGAACACTGAAGCTTTCTTT. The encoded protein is CASKQGLNTEAFF.

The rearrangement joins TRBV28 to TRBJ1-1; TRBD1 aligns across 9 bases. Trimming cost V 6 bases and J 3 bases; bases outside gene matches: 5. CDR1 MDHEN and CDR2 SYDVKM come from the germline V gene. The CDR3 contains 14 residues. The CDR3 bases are TGTGCCAGCAGCTTACAGGGGGCTTACACTGAAGCTTTCTTT. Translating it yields CASSLQGAYTEAFF.

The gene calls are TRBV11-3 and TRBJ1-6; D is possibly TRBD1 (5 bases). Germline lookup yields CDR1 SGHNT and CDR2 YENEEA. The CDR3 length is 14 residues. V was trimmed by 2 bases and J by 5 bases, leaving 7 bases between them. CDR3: CASSLRQHNSPLHF. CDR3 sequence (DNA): TGTGCCAGCAGCTTAAGACAGCATAATTCACCCCTCCACTTT.

Written as DNA, the CDR3 is TGTGCCAGCAGCTTTGGGTTGGGACTAGGGCAAGAGACCCAGTACTTC. It is translated as CASSFGLGLGQETQYF. This chain links TRBV11-3 with TRBJ2-5; 8 bases agree with TRBD2. Germline assignment: CDR1 SGHNT and CDR2 YENEEA. CDR3 size: 16 residues. The junction had 8 bases not matched to a gene; V was cut back by 3 bases and J by 2 bases.

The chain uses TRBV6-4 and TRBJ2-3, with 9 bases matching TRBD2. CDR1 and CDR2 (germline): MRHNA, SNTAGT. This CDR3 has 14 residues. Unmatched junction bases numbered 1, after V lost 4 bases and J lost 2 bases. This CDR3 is CASSVAGATDTQYF. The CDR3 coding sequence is TGTGCCAGCAGTGTAGCGGGGGCCACAGATACGCAGTATTTT.

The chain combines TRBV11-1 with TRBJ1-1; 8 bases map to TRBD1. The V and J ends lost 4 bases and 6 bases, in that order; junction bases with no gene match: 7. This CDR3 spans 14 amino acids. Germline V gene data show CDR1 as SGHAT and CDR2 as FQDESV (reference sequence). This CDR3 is CASSSDRGMPEAFF. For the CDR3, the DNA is TGTGCCAGCAGCTCCGACAGGGGAATGCCTGAAGCTTTCTTT.

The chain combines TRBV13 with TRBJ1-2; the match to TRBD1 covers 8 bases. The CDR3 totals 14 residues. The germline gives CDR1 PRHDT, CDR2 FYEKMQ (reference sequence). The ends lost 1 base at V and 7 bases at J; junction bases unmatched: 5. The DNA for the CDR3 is TGTGCCAGCAGCTTAGATCAGGGGGCCTCTGGCTACACCTTC. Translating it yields CASSLDQGASGYTF.

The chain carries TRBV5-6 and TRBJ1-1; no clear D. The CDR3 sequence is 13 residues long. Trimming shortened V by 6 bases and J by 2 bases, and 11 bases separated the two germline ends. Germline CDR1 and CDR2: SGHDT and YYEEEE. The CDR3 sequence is CASTGRYNTEAFF. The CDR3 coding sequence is TGTGCCAGCACTGGTAGATACAACACTGAAGCTTTCTTT.

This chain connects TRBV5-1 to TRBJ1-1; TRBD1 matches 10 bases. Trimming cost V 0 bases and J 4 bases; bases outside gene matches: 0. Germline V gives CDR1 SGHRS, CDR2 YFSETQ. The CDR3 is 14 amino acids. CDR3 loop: CASSLGQGATEAFF. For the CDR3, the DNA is TGCGCCAGCAGCTTGGGACAGGGGGCCACTGAAGCTTTCTTT.

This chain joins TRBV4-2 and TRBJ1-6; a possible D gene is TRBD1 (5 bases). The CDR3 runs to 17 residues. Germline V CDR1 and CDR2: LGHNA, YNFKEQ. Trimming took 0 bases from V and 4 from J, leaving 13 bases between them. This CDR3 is CASSQDGDHNYNSPLHF. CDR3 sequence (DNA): TGTGCCAGCAGCCAAGATGGGGACCACAATTATAATTCACCCCTCCACTTT.

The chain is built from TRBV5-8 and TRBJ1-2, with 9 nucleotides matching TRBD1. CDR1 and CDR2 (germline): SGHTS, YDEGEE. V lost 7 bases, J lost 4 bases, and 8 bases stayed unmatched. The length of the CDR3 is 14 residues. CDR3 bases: TGTGCCAGCGGTCCGGGACAGGGACTCTATGGCTACACCTTC. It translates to CASGPGQGLYGYTF.

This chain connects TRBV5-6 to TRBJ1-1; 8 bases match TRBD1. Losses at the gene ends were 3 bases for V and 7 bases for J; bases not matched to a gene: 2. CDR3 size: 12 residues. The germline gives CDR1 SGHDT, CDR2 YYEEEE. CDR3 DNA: TGTGCCAGCAGCTCGACAGGGGTTGAAGCTTTCTTT. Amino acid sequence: CASSSTGVEAFF.

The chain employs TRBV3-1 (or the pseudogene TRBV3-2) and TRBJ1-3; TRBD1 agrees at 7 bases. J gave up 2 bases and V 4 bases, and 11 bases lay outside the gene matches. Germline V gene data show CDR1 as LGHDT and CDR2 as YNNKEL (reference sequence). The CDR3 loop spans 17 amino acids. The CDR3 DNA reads TGTGCCAGCAGCCCATGGACAGGCTTCAACCCTGGAAACACCATATATTTT. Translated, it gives CASSPWTGFNPGNTIYF.

The CDR3, as DNA: TGTGCCACCAGGGTCAGGGGAGGGAATCAGCCCCAGCATTTT. Protein sequence: CATRVRGGNQPQHF. The V gene is TRBV15, the J gene TRBJ1-5; the D gene is possibly TRBD1 (6 bases). There are 14 residues in the CDR3. Trimming took 6 bases from V and 4 from J, leaving 13 bases between them. Per germline, CDR1 LNHNV and CDR2 YYDKDF (reference sequence).